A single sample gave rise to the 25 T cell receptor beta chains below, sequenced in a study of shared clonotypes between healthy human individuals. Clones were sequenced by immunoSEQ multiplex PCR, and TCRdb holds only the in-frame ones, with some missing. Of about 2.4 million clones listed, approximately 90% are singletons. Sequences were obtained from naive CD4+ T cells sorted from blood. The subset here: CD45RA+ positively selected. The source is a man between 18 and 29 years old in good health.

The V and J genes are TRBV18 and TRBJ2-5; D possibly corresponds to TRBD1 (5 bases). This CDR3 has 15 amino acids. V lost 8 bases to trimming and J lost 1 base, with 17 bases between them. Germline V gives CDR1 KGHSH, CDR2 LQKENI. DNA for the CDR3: TGTGCCAGCCACGAGGCCCGACAGACCCAAGAGACCCAGTACTTC. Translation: CASHEARQTQETQYF.

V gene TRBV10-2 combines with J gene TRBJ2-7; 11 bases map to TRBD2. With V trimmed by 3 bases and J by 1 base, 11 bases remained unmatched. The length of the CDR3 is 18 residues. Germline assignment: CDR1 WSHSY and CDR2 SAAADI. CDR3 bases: TGCGCCAGCAGTGACGGGACTAGCGGACGGAAAGGTTCCTACGAGCAGTACTTC. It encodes CASSDGTSGRKGSYEQYF.

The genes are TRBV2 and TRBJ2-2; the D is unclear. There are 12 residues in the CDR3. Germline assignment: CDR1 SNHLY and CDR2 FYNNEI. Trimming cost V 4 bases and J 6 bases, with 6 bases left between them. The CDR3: CASSGAPGELFF. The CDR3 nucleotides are TGTGCCAGCAGTGGGGCGCCCGGGGAGCTGTTTTTT.

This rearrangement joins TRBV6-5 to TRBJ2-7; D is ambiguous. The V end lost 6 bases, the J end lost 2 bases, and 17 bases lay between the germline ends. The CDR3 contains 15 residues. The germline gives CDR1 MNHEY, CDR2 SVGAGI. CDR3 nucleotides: TGTGCCAGCAGCCCGCGTCCGGAGTTTACCTACGAGCAGTACTTC. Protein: CASSPRPEFTYEQYF.

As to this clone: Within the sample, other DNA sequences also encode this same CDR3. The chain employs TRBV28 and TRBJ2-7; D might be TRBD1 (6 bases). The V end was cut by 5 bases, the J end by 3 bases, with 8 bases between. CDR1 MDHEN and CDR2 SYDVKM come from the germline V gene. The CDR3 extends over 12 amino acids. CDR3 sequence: CASSPDSYEQYF. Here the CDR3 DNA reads TGTGCCAGCAGTCCGGACAGCTACGAGCAGTACTTC.

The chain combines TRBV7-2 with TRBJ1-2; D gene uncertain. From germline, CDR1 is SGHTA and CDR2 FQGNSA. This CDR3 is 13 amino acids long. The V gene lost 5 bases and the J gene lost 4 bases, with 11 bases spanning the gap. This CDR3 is CASSPEEFYGYTF. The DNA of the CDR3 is TGTGCCAGCAGCCCTGAAGAATTCTATGGCTACACCTTC.

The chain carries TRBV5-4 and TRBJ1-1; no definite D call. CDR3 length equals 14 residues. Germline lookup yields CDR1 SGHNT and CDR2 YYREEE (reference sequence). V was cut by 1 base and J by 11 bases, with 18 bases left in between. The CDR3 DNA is TGTGCCAGCAGCTTGAGAGGGTCCTCCCCGGGCGCTTTCTTT. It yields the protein CASSLRGSSPGAFF.

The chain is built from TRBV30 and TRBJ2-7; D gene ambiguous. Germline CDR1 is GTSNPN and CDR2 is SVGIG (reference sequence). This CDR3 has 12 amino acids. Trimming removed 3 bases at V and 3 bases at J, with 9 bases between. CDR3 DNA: TGTGCCTGGAGGGTCAAGAGCTACGAGCAGTACTTC. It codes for CAWRVKSYEQYF.

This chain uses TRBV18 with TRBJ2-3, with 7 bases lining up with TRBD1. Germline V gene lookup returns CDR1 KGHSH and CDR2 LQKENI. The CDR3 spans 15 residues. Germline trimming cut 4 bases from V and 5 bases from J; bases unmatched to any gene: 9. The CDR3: CASSLFDRAGDTQYF. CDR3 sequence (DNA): TGTGCCAGCTCACTCTTTGACAGGGCGGGAGATACGCAGTATTTT.

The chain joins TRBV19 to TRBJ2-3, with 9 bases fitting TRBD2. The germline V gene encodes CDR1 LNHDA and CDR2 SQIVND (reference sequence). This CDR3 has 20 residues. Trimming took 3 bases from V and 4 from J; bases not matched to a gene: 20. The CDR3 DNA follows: TGTGCCAGTAGTATGAAGGACTTGGGGGGTTTGGCGGGAGGGTCAGATACGCAGTATTTT. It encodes CASSMKDLGGLAGGSDTQYF.

For the CDR3, the DNA is TGTGCCAGCAGCTTTGAACAGGGAGCCTACGAGCAGTACTTC. Protein product: CASSFEQGAYEQYF. The chain is built from TRBV7-9 and TRBJ2-7; D is perhaps TRBD1 (6 bases). Trimming pared 3 bases from V and 2 bases from J, leaving 11 bases between. Germline V gives CDR1 SEHNR, CDR2 FQNEAQ (reference sequence). There are 14 residues in the CDR3.

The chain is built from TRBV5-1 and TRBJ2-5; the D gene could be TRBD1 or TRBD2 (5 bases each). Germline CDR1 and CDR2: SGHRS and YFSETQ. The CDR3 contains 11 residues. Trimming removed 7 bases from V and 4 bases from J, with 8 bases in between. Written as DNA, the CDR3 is TGCGCCAGCCGGGACGTAGAGACCCAGTACTTC. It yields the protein CASRDVETQYF.

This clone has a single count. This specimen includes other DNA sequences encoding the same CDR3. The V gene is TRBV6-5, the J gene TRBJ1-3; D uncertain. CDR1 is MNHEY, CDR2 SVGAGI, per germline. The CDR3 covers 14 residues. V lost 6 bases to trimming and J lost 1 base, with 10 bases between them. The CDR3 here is CASRRLFSGNTIYF. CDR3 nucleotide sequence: TGTGCCAGCAGGAGACTGTTTTCTGGAAACACCATATATTTT.

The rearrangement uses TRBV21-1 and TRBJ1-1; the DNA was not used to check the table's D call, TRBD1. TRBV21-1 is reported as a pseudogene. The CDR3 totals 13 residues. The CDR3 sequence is CASSQDTNTEAFF. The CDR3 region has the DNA TGTGCCAGCAGCCAGGATACGAACACTGAAGCTTTCTTT.

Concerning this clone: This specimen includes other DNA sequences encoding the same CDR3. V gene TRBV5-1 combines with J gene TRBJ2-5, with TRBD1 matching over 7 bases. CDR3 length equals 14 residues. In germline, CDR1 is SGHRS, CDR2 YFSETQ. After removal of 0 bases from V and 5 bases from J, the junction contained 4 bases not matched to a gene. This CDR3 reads CASSLGQGRETQYF. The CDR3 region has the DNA TGCGCCAGCAGCTTGGGACAGGGAAGGGAGACCCAGTACTTC.

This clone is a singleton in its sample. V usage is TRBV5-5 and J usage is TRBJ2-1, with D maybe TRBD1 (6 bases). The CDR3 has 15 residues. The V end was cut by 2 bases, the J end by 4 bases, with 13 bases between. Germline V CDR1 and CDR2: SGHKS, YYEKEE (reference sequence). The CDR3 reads CASSFRRTDYNEQFF. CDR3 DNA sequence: TGTGCCAGCAGCTTTCGGCGGACAGATTACAATGAGCAGTTCTTC.

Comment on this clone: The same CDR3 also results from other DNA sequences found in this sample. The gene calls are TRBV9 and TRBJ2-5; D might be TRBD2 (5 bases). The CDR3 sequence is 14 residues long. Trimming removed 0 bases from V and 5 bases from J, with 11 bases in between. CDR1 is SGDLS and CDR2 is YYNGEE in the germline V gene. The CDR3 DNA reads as TGTGCCAGCAGCGTAGGTCTAGCCGGTGAGACCCAGTACTTC. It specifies CASSVGLAGETQYF.

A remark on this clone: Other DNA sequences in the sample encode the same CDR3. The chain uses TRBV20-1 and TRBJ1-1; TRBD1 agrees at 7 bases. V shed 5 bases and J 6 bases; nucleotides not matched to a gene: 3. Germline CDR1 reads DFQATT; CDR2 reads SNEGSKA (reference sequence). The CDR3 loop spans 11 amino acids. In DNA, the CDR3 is TGCAGTGCTCGCAGGGGGTCTGAAGCTTTCTTT. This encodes CSARRGSEAFF.

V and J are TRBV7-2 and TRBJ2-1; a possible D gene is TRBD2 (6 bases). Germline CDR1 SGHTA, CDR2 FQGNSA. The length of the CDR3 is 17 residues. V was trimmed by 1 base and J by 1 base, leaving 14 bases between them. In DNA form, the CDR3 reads TGTGCCAGCAGCTTAGGGGCCCTTCGGGGGTCCTACAATGAGCAGTTCTTC. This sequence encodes CASSLGALRGSYNEQFF.

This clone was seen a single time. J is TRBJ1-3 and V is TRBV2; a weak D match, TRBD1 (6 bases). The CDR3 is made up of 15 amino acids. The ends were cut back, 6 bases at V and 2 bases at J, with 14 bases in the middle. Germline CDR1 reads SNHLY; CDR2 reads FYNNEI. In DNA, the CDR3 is TGTGCCAGCAGCGCGGACAGCCAGGCTGGAAACACCATATATTTT. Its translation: CASSADSQAGNTIYF. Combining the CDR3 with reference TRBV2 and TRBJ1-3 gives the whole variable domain EPEVTQTPSHQVTQMGQEVILRCVPISNHLYFYWYRQILGQKVEFLVSFYNNEISEKSEIFDDQFSVERPDGSNFTLKIRSTKLEDSAMYFCASSADSQAGNTIYFGEGSWLTVV.

CDR3 coding DNA: TGTGCCAGCAGTGCTGGGTCCGGTCAGCCCCAGCATTTT. It codes for CASSAGSGQPQHF. J is TRBJ1-5 and V is TRBV6-5; unclear D gene. Germline-derived CDR1 and CDR2 are MNHEY and SVGAGI. The CDR3 is made up of 13 amino acids. Between the trimmed V and J ends, which lost 5 bases and 6 bases, there was a span of 11 bases.

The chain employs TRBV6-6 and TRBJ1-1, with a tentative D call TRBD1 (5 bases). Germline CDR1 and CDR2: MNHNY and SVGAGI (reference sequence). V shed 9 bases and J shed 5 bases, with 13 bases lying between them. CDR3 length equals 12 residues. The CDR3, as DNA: TGTGCCAGTCAACAGGTTGGGACTGAAGCTTTCTTT. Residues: CASQQVGTEAFF.

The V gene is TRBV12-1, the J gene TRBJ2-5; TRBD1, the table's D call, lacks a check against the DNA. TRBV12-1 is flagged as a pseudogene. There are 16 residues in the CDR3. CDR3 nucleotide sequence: TGTGCCAGCAGCCGACCCCCTGGACAGGCCCAAGAGACCCAGTACTTC. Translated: CASSRPPGQAQETQYF.

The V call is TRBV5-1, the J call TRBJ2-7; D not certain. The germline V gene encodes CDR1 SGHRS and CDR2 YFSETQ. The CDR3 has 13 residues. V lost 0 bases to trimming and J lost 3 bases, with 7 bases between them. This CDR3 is CASSLGHNYEQYF. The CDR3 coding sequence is TGCGCCAGCAGCTTGGGACATAACTACGAGCAGTACTTC.

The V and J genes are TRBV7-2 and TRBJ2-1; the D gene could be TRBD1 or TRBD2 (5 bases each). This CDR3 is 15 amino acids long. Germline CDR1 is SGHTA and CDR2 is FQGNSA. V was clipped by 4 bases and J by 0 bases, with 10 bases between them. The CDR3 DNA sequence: TGTGCCAGCAGCTATCAGGGAGACTCCTACAATGAGCAGTTCTTC. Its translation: CASSYQGDSYNEQFF.